This T cell receptor (beta chain) was sequenced during a study of shared clonotypes between healthy human individuals. Germline V gene sequence: CDR1 SGHTA, CDR2 FQGNSA. The CDR3 spans 16 residues. V trimming: 5 bases; J trimming: 1 base; junction bases outside the gene matches: 3. Only in-frame clones appear in the TCRdb table, and some are missing; sequencing was by immunoSEQ multiplex PCR. Here the sample spans 2,100,000 or so clones, approximately 94% being singletons. All donors qualified as healthy HIV-negative adults and had experienced no recent acute infections or vaccinations. The rearrangement joins TRBV7-2 to TRBJ2-3; 13 bases agree with TRBD2. This sequence originates from a man younger than 35 in good health. The sequenced sample consisted of naive CD4+ T cells sorted from blood. Described subset: CD45RA+ positively selected. CDR3 loop: CASSPGTSGGTDTQYF. CDR3 bases: TGTGCCAGCAGCCCCGGGACTAGCGGGGGCACAGATACGCAGTATTTT.